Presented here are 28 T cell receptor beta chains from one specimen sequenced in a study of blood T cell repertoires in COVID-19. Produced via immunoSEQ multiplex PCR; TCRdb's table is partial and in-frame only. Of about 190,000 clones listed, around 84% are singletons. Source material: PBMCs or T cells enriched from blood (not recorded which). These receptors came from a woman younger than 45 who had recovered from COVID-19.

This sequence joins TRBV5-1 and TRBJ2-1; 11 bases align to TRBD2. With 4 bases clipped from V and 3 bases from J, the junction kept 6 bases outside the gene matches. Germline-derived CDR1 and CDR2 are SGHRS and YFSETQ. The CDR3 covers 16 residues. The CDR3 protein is CASSLSGTSGYNEQFF. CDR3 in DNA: TGCGCCAGCAGCCTATCCGGGACTAGCGGCTACAATGAGCAGTTCTTC.

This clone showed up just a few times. CDR3 sequence (DNA): TGTGCCAGCAGCGGCCACAGGGCCCAACCGAAGTCCTACGAGCAGTACGTC. The encoded protein is CASSGHRAQPKSYEQYV. This chain connects TRBV21-1 to TRBJ2-7; the listed D gene, TRBD1, was not tested against the DNA. TRBV21-1 is tagged as a pseudogene. CDR3 size: 17 residues.

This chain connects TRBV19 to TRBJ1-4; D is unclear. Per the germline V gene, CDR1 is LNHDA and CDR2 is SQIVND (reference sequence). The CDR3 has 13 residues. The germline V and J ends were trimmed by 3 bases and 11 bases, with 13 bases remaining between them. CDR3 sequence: CASSMSEVGKLFF. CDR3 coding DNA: TGTGCCAGTAGTATGAGCGAGGTTGGGAAACTGTTTTTT.

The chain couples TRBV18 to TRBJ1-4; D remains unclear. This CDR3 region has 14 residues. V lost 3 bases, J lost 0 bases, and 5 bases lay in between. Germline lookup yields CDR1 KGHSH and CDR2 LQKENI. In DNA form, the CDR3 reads TGTGCCAGCTCACCCAGTGCAACTAATGAAAAACTGTTTTTT. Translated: CASSPSATNEKLFF.

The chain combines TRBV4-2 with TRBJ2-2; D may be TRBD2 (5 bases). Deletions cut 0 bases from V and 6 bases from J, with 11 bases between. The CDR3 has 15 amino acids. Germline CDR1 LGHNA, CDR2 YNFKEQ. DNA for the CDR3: TGTGCCAGCAGCCAAGATCCACTAGAGGCCGGGGAGCTGTTTTTT. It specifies CASSQDPLEAGELFF.

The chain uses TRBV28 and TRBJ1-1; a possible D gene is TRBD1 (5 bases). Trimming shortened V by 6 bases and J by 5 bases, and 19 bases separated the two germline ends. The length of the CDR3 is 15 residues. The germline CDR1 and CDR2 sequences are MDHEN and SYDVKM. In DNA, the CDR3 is TGTGCCAGCAGCCACCCGACAAGGCGGGGGACTGAAGCTTTCTTT. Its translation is CASSHPTRRGTEAFF.

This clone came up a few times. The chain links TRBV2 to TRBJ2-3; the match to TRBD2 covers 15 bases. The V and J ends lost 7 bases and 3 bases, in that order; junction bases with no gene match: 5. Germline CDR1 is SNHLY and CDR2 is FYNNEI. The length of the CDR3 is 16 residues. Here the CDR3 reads CASTPGLAGGTDTQYF. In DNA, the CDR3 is TGTGCCAGCACTCCGGGACTAGCGGGGGGAACAGATACGCAGTATTTT.

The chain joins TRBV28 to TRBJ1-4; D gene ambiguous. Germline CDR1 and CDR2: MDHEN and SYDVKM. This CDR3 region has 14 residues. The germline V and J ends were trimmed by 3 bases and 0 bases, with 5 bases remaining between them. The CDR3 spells CASSFRATNEKLFF. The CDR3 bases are TGTGCCAGCAGTTTTCGCGCAACTAATGAAAAACTGTTTTTT. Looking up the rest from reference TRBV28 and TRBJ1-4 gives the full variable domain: DVKVTQSSRYLVKRTGEKVFLECVQDMDHENMFWYRQDPGLGLRLIYFSYDVKMKEKGDIPEGYSVSREKKERFSLILESASTNQTSMYLCASSFRATNEKLFFGSGTQLSVL.

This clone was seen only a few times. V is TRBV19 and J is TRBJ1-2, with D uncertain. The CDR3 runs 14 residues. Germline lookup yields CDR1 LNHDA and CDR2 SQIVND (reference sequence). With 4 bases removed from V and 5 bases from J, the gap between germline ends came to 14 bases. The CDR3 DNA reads TGTGCCAGTAGTAGGTTCGGGAGCGGGTATGGCTACACCTTC. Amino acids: CASSRFGSGYGYTF. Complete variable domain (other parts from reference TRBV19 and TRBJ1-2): DGGITQSPKYLFRKEGQNVTLSCEQNLNHDAMYWYRQDPGQGLRLIYYSQIVNDFQKGDIAEGYSVSREKKESFPLTVTSAQKNPTAFYLCASSRFGSGYGYTFGSGTRLTVV.

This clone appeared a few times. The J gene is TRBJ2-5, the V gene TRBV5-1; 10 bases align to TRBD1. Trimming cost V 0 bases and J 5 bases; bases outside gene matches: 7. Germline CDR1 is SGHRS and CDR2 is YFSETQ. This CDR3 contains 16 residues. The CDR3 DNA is TGCGCCAGCAGCTTGGCCGGGACAGGGGTGGACGAGACCCAGTACTTC. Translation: CASSLAGTGVDETQYF.

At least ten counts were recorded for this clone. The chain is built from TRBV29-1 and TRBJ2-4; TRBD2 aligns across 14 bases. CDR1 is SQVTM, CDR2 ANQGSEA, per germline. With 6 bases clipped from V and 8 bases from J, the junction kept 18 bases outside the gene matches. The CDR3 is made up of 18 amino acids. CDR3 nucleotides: TGCAGCGTCCTCGGGACTAGCGGGGGCCTTAGGCCCGTTGACATTCAGTACTTC. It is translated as CSVLGTSGGLRPVDIQYF.

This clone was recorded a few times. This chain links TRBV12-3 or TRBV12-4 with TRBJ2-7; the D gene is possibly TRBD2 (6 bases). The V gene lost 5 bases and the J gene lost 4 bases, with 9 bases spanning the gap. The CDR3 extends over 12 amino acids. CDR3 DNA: TGTGCCAGCAGTACTAGCCATTACGAGCAGTACTTC. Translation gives CASSTSHYEQYF.

The CDR3: CASSNPGQSRPFGKLFF. CDR3 nucleotide sequence: TGTGCCAGTAGCAACCCAGGACAGTCAAGGCCATTTGGGAAACTGTTTTTT. The chain carries TRBV19 and TRBJ1-4, with D possibly being TRBD1 (6 bases). Germline CDR1 and CDR2: LNHDA and SQIVND (reference sequence). V lost 6 bases and J 11 bases, leaving 28 bases between the germline ends. This CDR3 contains 17 residues.

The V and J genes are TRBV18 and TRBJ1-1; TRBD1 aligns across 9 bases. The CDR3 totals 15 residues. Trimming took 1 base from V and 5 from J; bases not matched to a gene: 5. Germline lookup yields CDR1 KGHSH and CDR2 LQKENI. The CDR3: CASSPRDRDGTEAFF. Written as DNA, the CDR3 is TGTGCCAGCTCACCACGGGACAGGGATGGGACTGAAGCTTTCTTT.

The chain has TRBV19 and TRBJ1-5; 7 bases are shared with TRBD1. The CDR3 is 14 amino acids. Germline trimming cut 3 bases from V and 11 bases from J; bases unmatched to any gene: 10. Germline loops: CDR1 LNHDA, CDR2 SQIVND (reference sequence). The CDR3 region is CASSISNRDSAQHF. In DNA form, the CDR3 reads TGTGCCAGTAGTATCTCGAATCGGGACAGCGCCCAGCATTTT.

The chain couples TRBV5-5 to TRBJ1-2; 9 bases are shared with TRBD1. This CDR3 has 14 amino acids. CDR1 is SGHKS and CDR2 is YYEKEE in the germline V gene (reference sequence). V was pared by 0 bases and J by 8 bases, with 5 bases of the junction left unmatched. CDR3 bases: TGTGCCAGCAGCTTGGTCCGGACAGGGGAAGGCTACACCTTC. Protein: CASSLVRTGEGYTF.

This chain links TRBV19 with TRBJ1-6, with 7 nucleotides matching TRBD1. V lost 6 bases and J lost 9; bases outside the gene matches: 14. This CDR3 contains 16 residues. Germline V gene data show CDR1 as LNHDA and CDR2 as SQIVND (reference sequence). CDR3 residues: CASRPPGPGGSSPLHF. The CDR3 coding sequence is TGTGCCAGTAGACCCCCTGGCCCAGGGGGGAGTTCACCCCTCCACTTT. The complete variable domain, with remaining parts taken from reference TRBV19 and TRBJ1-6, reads DGGITQSPKYLFRKEGQNVTLSCEQNLNHDAMYWYRQDPGQGLRLIYYSQIVNDFQKGDIAEGYSVSREKKESFPLTVTSAQKNPTAFYLCASRPPGPGGSSPLHFGNGTRLTVT.

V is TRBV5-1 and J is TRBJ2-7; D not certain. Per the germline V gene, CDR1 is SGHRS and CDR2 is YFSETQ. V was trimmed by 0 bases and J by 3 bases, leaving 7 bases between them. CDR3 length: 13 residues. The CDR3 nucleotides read TGCGCCAGCAGCTTGGCCTCTAGCTACGAGCAGTACGTC. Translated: CASSLASSYEQYV.

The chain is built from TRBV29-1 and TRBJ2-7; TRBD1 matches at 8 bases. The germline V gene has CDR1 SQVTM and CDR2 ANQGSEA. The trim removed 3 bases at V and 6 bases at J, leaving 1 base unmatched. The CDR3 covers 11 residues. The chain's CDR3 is CSVEDRAEQYF. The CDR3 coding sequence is TGCAGCGTTGAGGACAGGGCCGAGCAGTACTTC.

The CDR3 loop reads CASSDPPGQGAYEQYV. DNA for the CDR3: TGCGCCAGCAGCGACCCACCGGGACAGGGTGCCTACGAGCAGTACGTC. The V and J genes are TRBV10-2 and TRBJ2-7; TRBD1 agrees at 9 bases. From germline, CDR1 is WSHSY and CDR2 SAAADI. The CDR3 extends over 16 amino acids. V lost 6 bases and J lost 2; bases outside the gene matches: 11.

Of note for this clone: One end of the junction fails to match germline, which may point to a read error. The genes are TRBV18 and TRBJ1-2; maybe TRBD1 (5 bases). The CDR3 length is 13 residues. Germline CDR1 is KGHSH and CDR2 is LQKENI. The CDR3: CASSPDDTGERLF. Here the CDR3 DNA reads TGTGCCAGCTCACCAGACGATACAGGAGAGAGACTCTTC.

CDR3 protein: CASSQQGTEAFF. The CDR3 DNA follows: TGTGCCAGCAGCCAACAGGGAACTGAAGCTTTCTTT. The rearrangement uses TRBV11-3 and TRBJ1-1, with D possibly TRBD1 on 6 matching bases. The germline V gene encodes CDR1 SGHNT and CDR2 YENEEA. This CDR3 comprises 12 residues. V lost 5 bases and J 5 bases, leaving 9 bases between the germline ends.

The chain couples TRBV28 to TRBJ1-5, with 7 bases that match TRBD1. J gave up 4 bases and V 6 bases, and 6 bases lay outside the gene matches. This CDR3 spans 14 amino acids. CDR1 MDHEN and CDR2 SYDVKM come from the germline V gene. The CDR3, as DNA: TGTGCCAGCAGAAGTCCGGGACAGAATCAGCCCCAGCATTTT. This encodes CASRSPGQNQPQHF.

The chain's CDR3 is CASSIGGGLYEQYF. In nucleotides, the CDR3 is TGTGCCAGTAGTATAGGAGGGGGCCTATACGAGCAGTACTTC. The J gene is TRBJ2-7, the V gene TRBV19; 7 nucleotides align to TRBD1. Trimming removed 1 base from V and 4 bases from J; junction bases left unmatched: 4. Germline lookup yields CDR1 LNHDA and CDR2 SQIVND (reference sequence). The CDR3 is 14 residues long.

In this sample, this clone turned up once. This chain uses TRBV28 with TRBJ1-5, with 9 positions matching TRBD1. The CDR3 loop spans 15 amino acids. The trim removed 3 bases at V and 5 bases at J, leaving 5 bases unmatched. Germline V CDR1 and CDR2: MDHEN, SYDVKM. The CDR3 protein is CASSLSDRGYQPQHF. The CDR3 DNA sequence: TGTGCCAGCAGTTTGTCCGACAGGGGGTATCAGCCCCAGCATTTT. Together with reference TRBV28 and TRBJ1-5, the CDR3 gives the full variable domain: DVKVTQSSRYLVKRTGEKVFLECVQDMDHENMFWYRQDPGLGLRLIYFSYDVKMKEKGDIPEGYSVSREKKERFSLILESASTNQTSMYLCASSLSDRGYQPQHFGDGTRLSIL.

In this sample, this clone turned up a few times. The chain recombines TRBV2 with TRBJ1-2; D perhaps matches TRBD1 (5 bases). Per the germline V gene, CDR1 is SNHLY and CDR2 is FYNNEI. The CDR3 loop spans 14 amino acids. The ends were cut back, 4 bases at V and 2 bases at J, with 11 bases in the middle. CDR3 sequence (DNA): TGTGCCAGCAGTGGAATACGACAGAACTATGGCTACACCTTC. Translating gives CASSGIRQNYGYTF.

The CDR3 is CASRGQGSGNTIYF. CDR3 in DNA: TGTGCCAGCCGTGGACAGGGATCTGGAAACACCATATATTTT. The chain links TRBV28 to TRBJ1-3; 8 bases are a match to TRBD1. Unmatched junction bases numbered 4, after V lost 8 bases and J lost 1 base. This CDR3 region has 14 residues. Germline V lookup: CDR1 MDHEN, CDR2 SYDVKM.

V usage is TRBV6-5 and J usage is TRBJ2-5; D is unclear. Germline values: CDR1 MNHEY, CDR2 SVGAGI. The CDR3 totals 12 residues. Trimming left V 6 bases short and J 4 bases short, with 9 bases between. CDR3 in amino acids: CASSPSGETQYF. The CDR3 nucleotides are TGTGCCAGCAGCCCCAGTGGAGAGACCCAGTACTTC.